This passage covers 24 T cell receptor beta chains from one sample sequenced in a study of response to subunit inactivated influenza vaccine. TCRdb reanalysed the RT-PCR reads using MiXCR and keeps one entry per CDR3 protein. Found here are 500,000 to 700,000 distinct CDR3 sequences, 20% to 25% of them singletons; the top ten hold 2.8%. This sample also belongs to another study, concerning T cells expressing NK-cell markers. That source reports: Making the TCR beta cDNA relied on 5'RACE template switching with UMIs.

Sequencing was performed on CD4+ T cells sorted from PBMCs, taken 11 to 12 days after vaccination. All receptors come from a man over 45 who received an inactivated influenza vaccine.

This clonotype showed up many times. The chain is built from TRBV4-3 and TRBJ2-2; D is unclear. The germline V gene encodes CDR1 LGHNA and CDR2 YSLEER. The CDR3 contains 15 residues. V was trimmed by 0 bases and J by 1 base, leaving 6 bases between them. The CDR3 is CASSQDSENTGELFF. CDR3 DNA: TGCGCCAGCAGCCAAGATTCCGAGAACACCGGGGAGCTGTTTTTT.

This clonotype was detected only a few times. The chain is built from TRBV4-1 and TRBJ2-1; D perhaps matches TRBD1 (5 bases). Between the trimmed V and J ends, which lost 4 bases and 0 bases, there was a span of 16 bases. Germline V lookup: CDR1 MGHRA, CDR2 YSYEKL. The CDR3 has 17 residues. The CDR3 here is CASSPIERGPSYNEQFF. The DNA for the CDR3 is TGCGCCAGCAGCCCAATTGAAAGGGGTCCCTCCTACAATGAGCAGTTCTTC.

The V call is TRBV11-1, the J call TRBJ1-4, with a possible D match to TRBD1 (5 bases). There are 15 residues in the CDR3. Looked up from germline, CDR1 is SGHAT and CDR2 is FQDESV (reference sequence). Between the trimmed V and J ends, which lost 4 bases and 0 bases, there was a span of 9 bases. The DNA of the CDR3 is TGTGCCAGCAGCTCCGGGACCGCAACTAATGAAAAACTGTTTTTT. It encodes CASSSGTATNEKLFF.

This clonotype was picked up a small number of times. V gene TRBV7-9 combines with J gene TRBJ2-3, with 7 positions matching TRBD1. Per the germline V gene, CDR1 is SEHNR and CDR2 is FQNEAQ (reference sequence). The CDR3 spans 15 residues. The V gene end was trimmed by 0 bases and the J gene end by 2 bases; junction bases not matched to a gene: 2. The CDR3 reads CASSLATGITDTQYF. The CDR3 DNA is TGTGCCAGCAGCTTAGCGACAGGGATCACAGATACGCAGTATTTT. The complete variable domain, with remaining parts taken from reference TRBV7-9 and TRBJ2-3, reads DTGVSQNPRHKITKRGQNVTFRCDPISEHNRLYWYRQTLGQGPEFLTYFQNEAQLEKSRLLSDRFSAERPKGSFSTLEIQRTEQGDSAMYLCASSLATGITDTQYFGPGTRLTVL.

This clonotype has ten or more counts. The rearrangement links TRBV28 to TRBJ2-3, with D possibly TRBD1 on 7 matching bases. V lost 6 bases and J lost 2, with 12 bases in between. CDR3 length equals 14 residues. Germline CDR1 MDHEN, CDR2 SYDVKM. CDR3 DNA: TGTGCCAGCAGCGCGGGACAGTCCACAGATACGCAGTATTTT. This gives the protein CASSAGQSTDTQYF.

This clonotype was seen a handful of times. V and J are TRBV20-1 and TRBJ2-5; 7 bases fit TRBD1. V gave up 0 bases and J gave up 2 bases; unmatched junction bases: 9. CDR3 length: 16 residues. Germline CDR1 DFQATT, CDR2 SNEGSKA (reference sequence). The CDR3 DNA reads TGCAGTGCTAGAGAAGGGGCAGGGGGTGCGCAAGAGACCCAGTACTTC. It specifies CSAREGAGGAQETQYF.

Here the CDR3 reads CASSARQGAAYEQYF. The CDR3 DNA reads TGCGCCAGCAGCGCCAGACAGGGGGCCGCCTACGAGCAGTACTTC. V usage is TRBV5-1 and J usage is TRBJ2-7; 10 nucleotides match TRBD1. The V gene's germline CDR1 is SGHRS and CDR2 YFSETQ. Trimming cost V 4 bases and J 2 bases; bases outside gene matches: 6. The CDR3 is 15 residues long.

This clonotype was detected a few times. The chain carries TRBV24-1 and TRBJ2-3; 7 nucleotides align to TRBD2. The length of the CDR3 is 16 residues. V was clipped by 4 bases and J by 7 bases; unmatched bases: 13. Germline assignment: CDR1 KGHDR and CDR2 SFDVKD. CDR3 protein: CATSDPEREVRNTQYF. DNA for the CDR3: TGTGCCACCAGTGACCCCGAGCGGGAAGTAAGAAATACGCAGTATTTT.

This chain uses TRBV7-9 with TRBJ2-7; maybe TRBD1 (6 bases). Germline V gene data show CDR1 as SEHNR and CDR2 as FQNEAQ (reference sequence). The CDR3 length is 14 residues. V was cut by 0 bases and J by 4 bases, with 10 bases left in between. CDR3 in amino acids: CASSLAAGQYEQYF. CDR3 nucleotide sequence: TGTGCCAGCAGCTTAGCCGCAGGACAGTACGAGCAGTACTTC.

This chain connects TRBV10-3 to TRBJ2-7; tentative D call: TRBD1 (7 bases). Germline loops: CDR1 ENHRY, CDR2 SYGVKD. V was shortened by 5 bases and J by 0 bases, with 20 bases between the two germline ends. CDR3 length equals 17 residues. CDR3 sequence reads: CAISRGTVLRSSYEQYF. CDR3 coding DNA: TGTGCCATCAGTCGCGGGACAGTTCTGAGGAGCTCCTACGAGCAGTACTTC.

This clonotype was counted at least ten times. V and J are TRBV6-2 or TRBV6-3 and TRBJ2-1; 7 bases agree with TRBD1. This CDR3 spans 15 amino acids. V trimming: 6 bases; J trimming: 0 bases; junction bases outside the gene matches: 5. Germline CDR1 reads MNHEY; CDR2 reads SVGEGT. The CDR3 sequence: CASRRDRFSYNEQFF. The CDR3 DNA follows: TGTGCCAGCAGAAGGGACAGATTCTCCTACAATGAGCAGTTCTTC.

This clonotype was observed a handful of times. At one boundary the junction diverges from the germline segment, which might be a read error. The chain employs TRBV20-1 and TRBJ2-3, with D maybe TRBD2 (6 bases). This CDR3 has 13 residues. Germline CDR1 and CDR2: DFQATT and SNEGSKA (reference sequence). The CDR3 loop is CSAREALGGGAHF. In DNA form, the CDR3 reads TGCAGTGCTAGAGAGGCTTTGGGGGGAGGCGCACATTTT.

The table lists this clonotype with a few counts. V is TRBV6-1 and J is TRBJ2-2, with 8 bases identical to TRBD1. Germline assignment: CDR1 MNHNS and CDR2 SASEGT. After removal of 5 bases from V and 5 bases from J, the junction contained 10 bases not matched to a gene. The CDR3 loop spans 16 amino acids. The CDR3 DNA sequence: TGTGCCAGCAGTAAAAATCCCCAGGGGGCTACCGGGGAGCTGTTTTTT. Translated, it gives CASSKNPQGATGELFF.

At least ten counts were recorded for this clonotype. The chain has TRBV29-1 and TRBJ2-1; 10 bases map to TRBD2. Trimming took 0 bases from V and 0 from J; bases not matched to a gene: 8. Germline V CDR1 and CDR2: SQVTM, ANQGSEA. There are 18 residues in the CDR3. The CDR3 reads CSVEEGGLAIRSYNEQFF. The CDR3 DNA reads as TGCAGCGTTGAAGAAGGGGGACTAGCGATTCGCTCCTACAATGAGCAGTTCTTC.

This clonotype came up a few times. The V and J genes are TRBV12-5 and TRBJ2-1, with D uncertain. Trimming cost V 6 bases and J 0 bases, with 12 bases left between them. The CDR3 sequence is 15 residues long. Germline V CDR1 and CDR2: LGHNT, FRNRAP. The CDR3 DNA reads as TGTGCTAGTGGACCCTCTTGGAGCTCCTACAATGAGCAGTTCTTC. Translated, it gives CASGPSWSSYNEQFF.

This rearrangement joins TRBV12-3 or TRBV12-4 to TRBJ2-7, with a possible D match to TRBD1 (5 bases). The CDR3 consists of 14 residues. V lost 0 bases and J lost 3, with 9 bases in between. The CDR3: CASSLATGIYEQYF. CDR3 DNA: TGTGCCAGCAGTTTAGCCACAGGTATCTACGAGCAGTACTTC.

The CDR3 nucleotides are TGCAGTGCTCCCCAGACCCACCAAGAGACCCAGTACTTC. Protein product: CSAPQTHQETQYF. The V call is TRBV20-1, the J call TRBJ2-5; D gene unclear. This CDR3 has 13 amino acids. CDR1 and CDR2 from the germline V gene are DFQATT and SNEGSKA (reference sequence). V lost 5 bases and J lost 0, with 10 bases in between.

The sample holds a few counts of this clonotype. This sequence joins TRBV2 and TRBJ2-2, with TRBD1 matching 8 bases. Germline values: CDR1 SNHLY, CDR2 FYNNEI. V lost 10 bases to trimming and J lost 1 base; unmatched junction nucleotides: 8. The CDR3 runs to 15 residues. In DNA, the CDR3 is TGTGCCACAGGCCGGGACAGGATGAACACCGGGGAGCTGTTTTTT. Its translation: CATGRDRMNTGELFF.

This clonotype was seen many times. V is TRBV7-6 and J is TRBJ2-1; no firm D call. V lost 2 bases and J lost 0, with 14 bases in between. The germline CDR1 and CDR2 sequences are SGHVS and FNYEAQ. The CDR3 contains 17 residues. CDR3 bases: TGTGCCAGCAGCTTACGAGCAGGCAGAAGCTCCTACAATGAGCAGTTCTTC. Encoded protein: CASSLRAGRSSYNEQFF. Drawing the rest from reference TRBV7-6 and TRBJ2-1, the complete variable domain is GAGVSQSPRYKVTKRGQDVALRCDPISGHVSLYWYRQALGQGPEFLTYFNYEAQQDKSGLPNDRFSAERPEGSISTLTIQRTEQRDSAMYRCASSLRAGRSSYNEQFFGPGTRLTVL.

The V gene is TRBV7-2, the J gene TRBJ2-7, with 7 bases identical to TRBD2. CDR3 size: 15 residues. With V trimmed by 3 bases and J by 0 bases, 5 bases remained unmatched. The V gene's germline CDR1 is SGHTA and CDR2 FQGNSA. The CDR3 sequence: CASSFGRGGSYEQYF. In DNA, the CDR3 is TGTGCCAGCAGCTTTGGGAGGGGTGGCTCCTACGAGCAGTACTTC.

This chain uses TRBV5-6 with TRBJ1-1; tentative D call: TRBD1 (5 bases). Trimming took 5 bases from V and 4 from J, leaving 15 bases between them. Germline V lookup: CDR1 SGHDT, CDR2 YYEEEE. The CDR3 covers 14 residues. The CDR3 region is CASRWGISGTEAFF. CDR3 nucleotides: TGTGCCAGCAGGTGGGGGATCTCGGGCACTGAAGCTTTCTTT.

This clonotype was observed a few times. CDR3 loop: CASTSGGKYEQYF. The CDR3 DNA reads as TGTGCCAGCACCAGCGGGGGGAAGTACGAGCAGTACTTC. The chain links TRBV7-2 to TRBJ2-7; the match to TRBD2 covers 9 bases. Germline-derived CDR1 and CDR2 are SGHTA and FQGNSA. J lost 4 bases, V lost 7 bases, and 5 bases had no gene match. This CDR3 comprises 13 residues.

The chain recombines TRBV6-1 with TRBJ2-7; D is ambiguous. This CDR3 is built from 16 residues. CDR1 is MNHNS, CDR2 SASEGT, per germline. V lost 4 bases, J lost 1 base, and 17 bases lay in between. The CDR3 spells CASSGTWGSASYEQYF. CDR3 in DNA: TGTGCCAGCAGTGGCACTTGGGGAAGCGCGTCCTACGAGCAGTACTTC.

The chain employs TRBV6-2 or TRBV6-3 and TRBJ2-7; no clear D gene. With 8 bases removed from V and 6 bases from J, the gap between germline ends came to 20 bases. The CDR3 has 14 amino acids. Germline lookup yields CDR1 MNHEY and CDR2 SVGEGT. The chain's CDR3 is CASETVTTRREQYF. The CDR3, as DNA: TGTGCCAGCGAAACGGTTACTACGAGGCGCGAGCAGTACTTC.